This passage covers 20 T cell receptor beta chains from one sample sequenced in a study of Ad26.COV2.S vaccination and SARS-CoV-2 variants. The sample's treatment: 15 to 20 received Ad26.COV2.S at low or high dose, single or two shots; several received placebo; per-sample allocation not given. Day 63 after the first vaccine or placebo injection was the time point for sampling. Sequencing used immunoSEQ multiplex PCR; TCRdb keeps in-frame clones, though not all of them. The table lists over 250,000 clones, 87% of them singletons. Specimen: peripheral blood, collected in a trial of Ad26.COV2.S vaccine versus placebo. The source is a person between 18 and 60 years old who received the Ad26.COV2.S COVID-19 vaccine or a placebo.

This clone was detected once. J is TRBJ1-2 and V is TRBV19, with a tentative D call TRBD1 (6 bases). Deletions cut 5 bases from V and 8 bases from J, with 12 bases between. The CDR3 contains 12 residues. From germline, CDR1 is LNHDA and CDR2 SQIVND (reference sequence). The CDR3 protein is CASSQGRGGYTF. The CDR3 DNA reads TGTGCCAGTAGTCAGGGGCGAGGGGGCTACACCTTC. The full variable domain, with the rest looked up from reference TRBV19 and TRBJ1-2, is DGGITQSPKYLFRKEGQNVTLSCEQNLNHDAMYWYRQDPGQGLRLIYYSQIVNDFQKGDIAEGYSVSREKKESFPLTVTSAQKNPTAFYLCASSQGRGGYTFGSGTRLTVV.

This sequence joins TRBV19 and TRBJ2-3; 14 nucleotides line up with TRBD2. Germline V CDR1 and CDR2: LNHDA, SQIVND (reference sequence). The V and J ends lost 6 bases and 5 bases, in that order; junction bases with no gene match: 4. There are 15 residues in the CDR3. In DNA, the CDR3 is TGTGCCAGTAGATGGGGACTAGCGGGAGAAGATACGCAGTATTTT. Its translation: CASRWGLAGEDTQYF.

The rearrangement links TRBV6-5 to TRBJ1-4; maybe TRBD1 (5 bases). The CDR3 consists of 15 residues. The V end lost 6 bases, the J end lost 6 bases, and 17 bases lay between the germline ends. Per the germline V gene, CDR1 is MNHEY and CDR2 is SVGAGI. CDR3: CASRASGLAHEKLFF. The CDR3 bases are TGTGCCAGCAGAGCCTCAGGGTTGGCTCATGAAAAACTGTTTTTT.

With regard to this clone: This sample also contains other DNA sequences that code for the same CDR3. The chain uses TRBV20-1 and TRBJ2-7; D gene unclear. Trimming took off 3 bases at V and 3 bases at J, with 6 bases between the two ends. CDR3 length equals 11 residues. Germline loops: CDR1 DFQATT, CDR2 SNEGSKA (reference sequence). The CDR3 spells CSARGSYEQYF. The CDR3 nucleotides are TGCAGTGCTAGGGGAAGCTACGAGCAGTACTTC.

This rearrangement joins TRBV4-3 to TRBJ1-1; a possible D gene is TRBD1 (6 bases). V was pared by 0 bases and J by 0 bases, with 17 bases between. Germline V lookup: CDR1 LGHNA, CDR2 YSLEER. The CDR3 is made up of 18 amino acids. CDR3 in amino acids: CASSQDGAGAGVNTEAFF. Here the CDR3 DNA reads TGCGCCAGCAGCCAAGATGGGGCAGGGGCGGGAGTGAACACTGAAGCTTTCTTT.

This chain links TRBV12-3 or TRBV12-4 with TRBJ2-5; D ambiguous. The V and J ends lost 5 bases and 6 bases respectively, with 10 bases between them. CDR3 length: 12 amino acids. The CDR3: CASSARQKTQYF. In DNA, the CDR3 is TGTGCCAGCAGTGCTCGACAAAAGACCCAGTACTTC.

The J gene is TRBJ2-2, the V gene TRBV9, with 7 bases aligning to TRBD2. Germline V lookup: CDR1 SGDLS, CDR2 YYNGEE. V shed 0 bases, J shed 5 bases, and the junction held 1 base outside the gene matches. CDR3 length: 14 residues. CDR3 protein: CASSVGGSTGELFF. The CDR3 DNA reads TGTGCCAGCAGCGTAGGCGGGAGTACCGGGGAGCTGTTTTTT.

This chain connects TRBV5-1 to TRBJ2-3, with D hard to call. CDR3 size: 13 residues. The V end lost 0 bases, the J end lost 2 bases, and 4 bases lay between the germline ends. Germline V gene data show CDR1 as SGHRS and CDR2 as YFSETQ. In nucleotides, the CDR3 is TGCGCCAGCAGCTTGGTCTACACAGATACGCAGTATTTT. Its protein is CASSLVYTDTQYF.

J is TRBJ1-5 and V is TRBV5-5; D not certain. This CDR3 region has 15 residues. Germline loops: CDR1 SGHKS, CDR2 YYEKEE (reference sequence). Between the trimmed V and J ends, which lost 1 base and 4 bases, there was a span of 12 bases. The CDR3 sequence: CASSLLGIPNQPQHF. For the CDR3, the DNA is TGTGCCAGCAGCTTGCTGGGGATTCCGAATCAGCCCCAGCATTTT.

The rearrangement links TRBV12-5 to TRBJ2-5, with D perhaps matching TRBD1 or TRBD2 (6 bases each). Germline V gives CDR1 LGHNT, CDR2 FRNRAP. The CDR3 is 17 amino acids. V lost 1 base and J lost 2, with 17 bases in between. CDR3 DNA sequence: TGTGCTAGTGGTTTGGGTTTCCTCGGGGGCAGTCAAGAGACCCAGTACTTC. This gives the protein CASGLGFLGGSQETQYF.

As to this clone: Germline and junction disagree at one end, which may indicate a read error. This sequence joins TRBV3-1 (or the pseudogene TRBV3-2) and TRBJ1-2; TRBD1 aligns across 8 bases. The CDR3 has 15 residues. Germline V gene lookup returns CDR1 LGHDT and CDR2 YNNKEL (reference sequence). CDR3 coding DNA: TGTGCCGGCAGCCCGGCTTGGGACAGGAACTATGGCTACACCTTC. It is translated as CAGSPAWDRNYGYTF.

The chain combines TRBV2 with TRBJ2-3; 11 positions agree with TRBD2. Germline V gives CDR1 SNHLY, CDR2 FYNNEI. The CDR3 runs 14 residues. Germline trimming cut 6 bases from V and 6 bases from J; bases unmatched to any gene: 5. CDR3 amino acids: CASRLAGESDTQYF. CDR3 nucleotides: TGTGCCAGCAGACTAGCGGGAGAAAGTGATACGCAGTATTTT.

V is TRBV19 and J is TRBJ1-3; D not resolved. Germline CDR1 LNHDA, CDR2 SQIVND (reference sequence). Trimming pared 6 bases from V and 1 base from J, leaving 10 bases between. The CDR3 spans 14 residues. CDR3 in amino acids: CASRVVGSGNTIYF. The CDR3 DNA reads as TGTGCCAGTAGGGTGGTGGGTTCTGGAAACACCATATATTTT.

The chain is built from TRBV3-1 (or the pseudogene TRBV3-2) and TRBJ2-5; D not resolved. Germline V gives CDR1 LGHDT, CDR2 YNNKEL (reference sequence). Deletions cut 4 bases from V and 1 base from J, with 7 bases between. The CDR3 length is 13 residues. CDR3 residues: CASSPSGQETQYF. The CDR3 DNA reads as TGTGCCAGCAGCCCGTCCGGCCAAGAGACCCAGTACTTC.

The chain combines TRBV6-5 with TRBJ2-1; weak D call: TRBD1 (6 bases). The V end lost 6 bases, the J end lost 4 bases, and 13 bases lay between the germline ends. The germline gives CDR1 MNHEY, CDR2 SVGAGI. The CDR3 has 14 amino acids. The CDR3 DNA is TGTGCCAGCAGGCCGGACAGAAGATACAATGAGCAGTTCTTC. It encodes CASRPDRRYNEQFF.

The chain links TRBV2 to TRBJ1-2; D is ambiguous. CDR3 length: 13 residues. V gave up 2 bases and J gave up 4 bases, with 8 bases separating them. Germline assignment: CDR1 SNHLY and CDR2 FYNNEI. CDR3 DNA sequence: TGTGCCAGCAGTGAATGGGGTGTCTATGGCTACACCTTC. It yields the protein CASSEWGVYGYTF.

The chain joins TRBV5-1 to TRBJ2-7; 7 bases match TRBD1. Germline V gives CDR1 SGHRS, CDR2 YFSETQ. J was trimmed by 5 bases and V by 4 bases; bases with no gene match: 12. The CDR3 runs to 15 residues. CDR3 residues: CASSQAPGGLNEQYF. CDR3 DNA: TGCGCCAGCAGCCAGGCCCCAGGGGGTCTCAACGAGCAGTACTTC.

The gene calls are TRBV13 and TRBJ2-1; 8 bases line up with TRBD1. CDR1 is PRHDT and CDR2 is FYEKMQ in the germline V gene (reference sequence). The CDR3 sequence is 15 residues long. With V trimmed by 1 base and J by 6 bases, 5 bases remained unmatched. CDR3 nucleotides: TGTGCCAGCAGCTTAGATGTAACAGGGGGCAATGAGCAGTTCTTC. This translates into CASSLDVTGGNEQFF.

The count of this clone is one. The chain couples TRBV5-1 to TRBJ1-2; D call uncertain. V was clipped by 0 bases and J by 4 bases, with 10 bases between them. The CDR3 has 14 amino acids. The germline gives CDR1 SGHRS, CDR2 YFSETQ. The DNA of the CDR3 is TGCGCCAGCAGCTTGGGTCAACTATCCTATGGCTACACCTTC. This codes for CASSLGQLSYGYTF. The whole variable domain, filled in from reference TRBV5-1 and TRBJ1-2, reads KAGVTQTPRYLIKTRGQQVTLSCSPISGHRSVSWYQQTPGQGLQFLFEYFSETQRNKGNFPGRFSGRQFSNSRSEMNVSTLELGDSALYLCASSLGQLSYGYTFGSGTRLTVV.

V is TRBV5-1 and J is TRBJ2-7; 8 nucleotides match TRBD1. The CDR3 has 13 residues. J lost 2 bases, V lost 5 bases, and 3 bases had no gene match. Germline CDR1 is SGHRS and CDR2 is YFSETQ. CDR3 protein: CASRGQEAYEQYF. Written as DNA, the CDR3 is TGCGCCAGCAGGGGACAGGAGGCCTACGAGCAGTACTTC.